This TCR beta chain was found in a study of blood T cell repertoires in COVID-19. Turning to the study itself: Specimens from acute and convalescent COVID-19 originated in the United States, Italy and Spain. Sources were T cells, B-cell-depleted T cells, or PBMCs; the material itself was cDNA or gDNA.

Sequenced by immunoSEQ multiplex PCR; TCRdb stores in-frame clones only, minus some. The profile shows roughly 150,000 clones, roughly 80% of them singletons. Germline trimming cut 4 bases from V and 6 bases from J; bases unmatched to any gene: 3. CDR3 length: 14 residues. Germline CDR1 and CDR2: LGHDT and YNNKEL (reference sequence). This clone was recorded a few times. This clonotype originated in a man in his 70s with active or convalescent COVID-19. Sequences were obtained from peripheral blood. The chain combines TRBV3-1 (or the pseudogene TRBV3-2) with TRBJ2-2; 9 bases line up with TRBD2. The CDR3 bases are TGTGCCAGCAGCCGGACTAGCGCGGCCGGGGAGCTGTTTTTT. Translation: CASSRTSAAGELFF.